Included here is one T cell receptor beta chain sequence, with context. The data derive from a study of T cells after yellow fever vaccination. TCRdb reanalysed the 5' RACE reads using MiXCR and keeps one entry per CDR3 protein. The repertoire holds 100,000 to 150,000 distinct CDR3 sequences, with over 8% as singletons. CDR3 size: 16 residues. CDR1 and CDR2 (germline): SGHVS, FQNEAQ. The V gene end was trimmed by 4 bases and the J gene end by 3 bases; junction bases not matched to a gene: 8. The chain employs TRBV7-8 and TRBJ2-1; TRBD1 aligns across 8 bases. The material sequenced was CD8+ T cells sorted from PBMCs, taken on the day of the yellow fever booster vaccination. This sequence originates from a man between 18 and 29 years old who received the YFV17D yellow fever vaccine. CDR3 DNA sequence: TGTGCCAGCAGCTACATAGGACAGGGAGGCTACAATGAGCAGTTCTTC. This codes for CASSYIGQGGYNEQFF.